This T cell receptor beta chain was profiled in a study of cytomegalovirus exposure and HLA in healthy donors. Study-level findings and limits: Immune exposure information available was restricted to CMV serostatus. Reports indicate that TCR beta sequences accurately predicted the HLA-A and HLA-B alleles of most subjects. One variant, a missense change in DCLRE1C, was linked in a later analysis to TCR beta V- and J-gene trimming.

PCR amplification relied on 60 Vbeta primers (plus 13 Jbeta primers). Sequencing was performed with immunoSEQ multiplex PCR; in TCRdb, only in-frame clones are kept and a portion is missing. The sample consists of some 120,000 clones, roughly 9% of them appearing once. Losses at the gene ends were 5 bases for V and 2 bases for J; bases not matched to a gene: 4. The length of the CDR3 is 14 residues. The germline gives CDR1 KGHSH, CDR2 LQKENI. The sample holds a few counts of this clone. Its antigen remains unidentified. This clonotype originated in a middle-aged woman in good health and CMV-seropositive. Sequences were obtained from PBMCs. V gene TRBV18 combines with J gene TRBJ2-3, with 7 bases lining up with TRBD2. Written as DNA, the CDR3 is TGTGCCAGCTCAGGGCTAGCGGTCACAGATACGCAGTATTTT. Translating it yields CASSGLAVTDTQYF.